This T cell receptor beta chain was obtained from a study of cytomegalovirus exposure and HLA in healthy donors. Whole-study results and caveats: Some public TCRs appeared in many individuals, while most sequences were rare. A few chains linked to CMV were shown in vitro to be specific for CMV antigens. Trimming of TCR beta V- and J-genes showed a link, identified in a later analysis, to a missense DCLRE1C variant.

With regard to this clone: No antigen is known for it.

Both 60 Vbeta primers and 13 Jbeta primers went into the PCR. The assay was immunoSEQ multiplex PCR, and TCRdb's table has in-frame clones only and misses some. In the table there are more than 90,000 clones, about 80% of which are singletons. CDR3 size: 16 residues. The J segment lost 8 bases and the V segment lost 4 bases, leaving 17 bases of the junction unmatched. Germline lookup yields CDR1 SQVTM and CDR2 ANQGSEA. V usage is TRBV29-1 and J usage is TRBJ2-1; 7 bases match TRBD1. The sequenced sample was PBMCs. This TCR was recovered from a woman aged 60 to 75 in good health and CMV-seronegative. The CDR3 sequence: CSVVGWDRPSSDEQFF. CDR3 DNA sequence: TGCAGCGTTGTGGGCTGGGACAGACCAAGTAGCGATGAGCAGTTCTTC.